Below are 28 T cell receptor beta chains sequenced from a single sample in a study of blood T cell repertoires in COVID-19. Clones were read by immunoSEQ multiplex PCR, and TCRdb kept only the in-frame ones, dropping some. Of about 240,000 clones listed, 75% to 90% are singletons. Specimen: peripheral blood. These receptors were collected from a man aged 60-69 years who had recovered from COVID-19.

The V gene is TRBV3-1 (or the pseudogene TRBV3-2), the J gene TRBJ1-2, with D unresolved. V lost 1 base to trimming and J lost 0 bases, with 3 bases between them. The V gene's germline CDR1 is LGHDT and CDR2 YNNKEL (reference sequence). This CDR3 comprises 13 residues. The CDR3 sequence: CASSQAANYGYTF. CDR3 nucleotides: TGTGCCAGCAGCCAAGCAGCTAACTATGGCTACACCTTC.

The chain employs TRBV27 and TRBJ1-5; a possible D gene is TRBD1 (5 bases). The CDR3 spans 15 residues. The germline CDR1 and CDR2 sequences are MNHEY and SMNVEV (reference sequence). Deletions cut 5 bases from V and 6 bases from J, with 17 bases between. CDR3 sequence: CASSRPGLPPQPQHF. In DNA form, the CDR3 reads TGTGCCAGCAGTCGACCGGGACTCCCACCTCAGCCCCAGCATTTT.

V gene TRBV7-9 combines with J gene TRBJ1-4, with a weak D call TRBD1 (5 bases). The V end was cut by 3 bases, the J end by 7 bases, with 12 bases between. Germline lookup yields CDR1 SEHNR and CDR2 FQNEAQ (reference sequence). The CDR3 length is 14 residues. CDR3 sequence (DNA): TGTGCCAGCAGCTTTATCGGCCAGGGTGAAAAACTGTTTTTT. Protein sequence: CASSFIGQGEKLFF.

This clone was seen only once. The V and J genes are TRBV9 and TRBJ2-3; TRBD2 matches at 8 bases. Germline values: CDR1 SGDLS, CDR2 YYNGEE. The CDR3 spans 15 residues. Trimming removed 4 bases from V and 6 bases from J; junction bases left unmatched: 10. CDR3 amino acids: CASSLLAGRPDTQYF. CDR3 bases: TGTGCCAGCAGCCTTTTAGCGGGGAGGCCCGATACGCAGTATTTT. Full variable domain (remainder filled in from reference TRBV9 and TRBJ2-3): DSGVTQTPKHLITATGQRVTLRCSPRSGDLSVYWYQQSLDQGLQFLIQYYNGEERAKGNILERFSAQQFPDLHSELNLSSLELGDSALYFCASSLLAGRPDTQYFGPGTRLTVL.

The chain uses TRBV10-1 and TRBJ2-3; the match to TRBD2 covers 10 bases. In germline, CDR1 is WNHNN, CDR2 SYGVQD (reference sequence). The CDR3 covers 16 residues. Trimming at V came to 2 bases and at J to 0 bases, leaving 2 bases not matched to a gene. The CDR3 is CASSEGTSVSTDTQYF. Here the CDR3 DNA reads TGCGCCAGCAGTGAGGGGACTAGCGTTAGCACAGATACGCAGTATTTT.

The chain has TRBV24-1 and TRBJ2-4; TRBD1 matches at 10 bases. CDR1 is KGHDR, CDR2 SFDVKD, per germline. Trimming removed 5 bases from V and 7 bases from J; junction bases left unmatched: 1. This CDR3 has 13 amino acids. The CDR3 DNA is TGTGCCACCAGTGGGGACAGGGGTAACATTCAGTACTTC. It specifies CATSGDRGNIQYF.

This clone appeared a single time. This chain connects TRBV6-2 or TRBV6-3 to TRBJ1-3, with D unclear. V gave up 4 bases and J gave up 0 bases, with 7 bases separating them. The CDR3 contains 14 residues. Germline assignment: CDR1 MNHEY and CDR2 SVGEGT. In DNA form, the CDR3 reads TGTGCCAGCAGTTTTCGGTTCTCTGGAAACACCATATATTTT. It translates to CASSFRFSGNTIYF.

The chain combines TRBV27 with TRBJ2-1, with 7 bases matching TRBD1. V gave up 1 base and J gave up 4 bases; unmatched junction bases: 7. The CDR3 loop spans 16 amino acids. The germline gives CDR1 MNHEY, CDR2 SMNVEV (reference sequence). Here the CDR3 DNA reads TGTGCCAGCAGTTTATACAAGGGGGCACAGTACAATGAGCAGTTCTTC. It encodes CASSLYKGAQYNEQFF.

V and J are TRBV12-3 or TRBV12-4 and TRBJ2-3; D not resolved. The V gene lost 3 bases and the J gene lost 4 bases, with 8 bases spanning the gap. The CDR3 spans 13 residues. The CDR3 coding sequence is TGTGCCAGCAGTTTTCCTGGGCCAGATACGCAGTATTTT. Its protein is CASSFPGPDTQYF.

CDR3 sequence reads: CASSFLSGGAWAEQFF. The DNA for the CDR3 is TGTGCCAGCAGTTTCCTTAGCGGGGGGGCGTGGGCTGAGCAGTTCTTC. The rearrangement uses TRBV28 and TRBJ2-1; 11 positions agree with TRBD2. The CDR3 is 16 amino acids. V was clipped by 3 bases and J by 9 bases; unmatched bases: 10. The V gene's germline CDR1 is MDHEN and CDR2 SYDVKM.

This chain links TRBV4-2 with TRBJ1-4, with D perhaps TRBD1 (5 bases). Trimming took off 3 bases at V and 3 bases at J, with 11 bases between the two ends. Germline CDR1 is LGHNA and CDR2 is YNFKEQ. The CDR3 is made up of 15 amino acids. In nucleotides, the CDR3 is TGTGCCAGCAGCCAGACAGAGTCCGCTAATGAAAAACTGTTTTTT. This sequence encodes CASSQTESANEKLFF.

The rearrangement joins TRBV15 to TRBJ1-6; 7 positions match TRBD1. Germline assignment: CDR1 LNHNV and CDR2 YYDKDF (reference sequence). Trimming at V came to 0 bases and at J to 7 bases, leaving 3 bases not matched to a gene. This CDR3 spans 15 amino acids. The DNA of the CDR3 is TGTGCCACCAGCAGAGATTTACAGGGGAATTCACCCCTCCACTTT. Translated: CATSRDLQGNSPLHF.

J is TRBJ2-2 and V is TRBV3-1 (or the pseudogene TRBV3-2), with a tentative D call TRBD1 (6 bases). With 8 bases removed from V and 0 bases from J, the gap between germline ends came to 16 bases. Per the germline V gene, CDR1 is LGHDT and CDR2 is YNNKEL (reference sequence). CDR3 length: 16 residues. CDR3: CASAHTGIANTGELFF. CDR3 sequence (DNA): TGTGCCAGCGCTCATACAGGGATCGCGAACACCGGGGAGCTGTTTTTT.

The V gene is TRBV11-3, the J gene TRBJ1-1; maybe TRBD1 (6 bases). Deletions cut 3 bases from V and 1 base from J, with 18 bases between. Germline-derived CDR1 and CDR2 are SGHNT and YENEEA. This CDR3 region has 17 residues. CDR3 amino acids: CASSFRFEGEGNTEAFF. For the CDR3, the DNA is TGTGCCAGCAGCTTCAGGTTCGAGGGGGAAGGGAACACTGAAGCTTTCTTT. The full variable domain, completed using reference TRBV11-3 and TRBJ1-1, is EAGVVQSPRYKIIEKKQPVAFWCNPISGHNTLYWYLQNLGQGPELLIRYENEEAVDDSQLPKDRFSAERLKGVDSTLKIQPAELGDSAVYLCASSFRFEGEGNTEAFFGQGTRLTVV.

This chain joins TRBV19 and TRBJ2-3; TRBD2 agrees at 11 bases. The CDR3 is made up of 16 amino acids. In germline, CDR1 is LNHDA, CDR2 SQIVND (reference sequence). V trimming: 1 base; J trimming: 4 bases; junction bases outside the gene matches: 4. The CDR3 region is CASSIGGSGGADTQYF. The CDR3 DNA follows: TGTGCCAGTAGTATAGGAGGTAGCGGGGGGGCAGATACGCAGTATTTT.

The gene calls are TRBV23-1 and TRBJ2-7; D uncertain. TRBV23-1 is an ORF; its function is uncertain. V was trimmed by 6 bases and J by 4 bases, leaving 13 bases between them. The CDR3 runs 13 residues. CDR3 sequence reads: CASRIPGPYEQYV. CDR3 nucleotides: TGCGCCAGCAGGATTCCGGGTCCATACGAGCAGTACGTC.

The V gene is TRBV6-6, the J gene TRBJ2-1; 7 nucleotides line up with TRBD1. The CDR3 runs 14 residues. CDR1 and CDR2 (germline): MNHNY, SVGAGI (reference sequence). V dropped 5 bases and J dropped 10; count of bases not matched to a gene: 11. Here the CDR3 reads CASSVQGPHQEQFF. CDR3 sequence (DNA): TGTGCCAGCAGTGTACAGGGGCCCCATCAAGAGCAGTTCTTC.

The CDR3 protein is CASSSQGMVGDTQYF. The CDR3 region has the DNA TGTGCCAGCAGCTCACAGGGGATGGTCGGAGATACGCAGTATTTT. V is TRBV7-8 and J is TRBJ2-3; 7 positions match TRBD1. The V and J ends lost 4 bases and 5 bases, in that order; junction bases with no gene match: 9. The CDR3 has 15 amino acids. The germline gives CDR1 SGHVS, CDR2 FQNEAQ. The complete variable domain, with remaining parts taken from reference TRBV7-8 and TRBJ2-3, reads GAGVSQSPRYKVAKRGQDVALRCDPISGHVSLFWYQQALGQGPEFLTYFQNEAQLDKSGLPSDRFFAERPEGSVSTLKIQRTQQEDSAVYLCASSSQGMVGDTQYFGPGTRLTVL.

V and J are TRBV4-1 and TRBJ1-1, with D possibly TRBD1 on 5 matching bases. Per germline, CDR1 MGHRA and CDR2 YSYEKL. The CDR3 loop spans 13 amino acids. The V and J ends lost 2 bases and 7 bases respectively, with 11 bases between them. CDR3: CASSQPDRSEAFF. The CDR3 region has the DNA TGCGCCAGCAGCCAACCCGACAGAAGTGAAGCTTTCTTT.

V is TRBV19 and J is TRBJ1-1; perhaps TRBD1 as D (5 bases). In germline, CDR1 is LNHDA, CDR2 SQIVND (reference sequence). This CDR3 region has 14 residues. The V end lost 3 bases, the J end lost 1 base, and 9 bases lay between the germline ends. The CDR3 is CASSMTASNTEAFF. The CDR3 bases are TGTGCCAGTAGTATGACAGCTTCGAACACTGAAGCTTTCTTT.

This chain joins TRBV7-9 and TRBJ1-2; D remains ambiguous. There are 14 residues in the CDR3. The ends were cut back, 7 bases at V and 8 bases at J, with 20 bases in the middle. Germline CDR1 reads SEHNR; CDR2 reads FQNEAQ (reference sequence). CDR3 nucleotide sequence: TGTGCCAGCAACAATCCCGCGGGGAGTAGAGGCTACACCTTC. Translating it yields CASNNPAGSRGYTF.

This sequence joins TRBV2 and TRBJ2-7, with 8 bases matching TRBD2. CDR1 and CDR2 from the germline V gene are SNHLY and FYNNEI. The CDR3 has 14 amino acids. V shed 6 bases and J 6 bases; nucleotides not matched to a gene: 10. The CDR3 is CASREGLEGGEQYF. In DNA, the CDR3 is TGTGCCAGCAGAGAGGGACTAGAAGGAGGCGAGCAGTACTTC.

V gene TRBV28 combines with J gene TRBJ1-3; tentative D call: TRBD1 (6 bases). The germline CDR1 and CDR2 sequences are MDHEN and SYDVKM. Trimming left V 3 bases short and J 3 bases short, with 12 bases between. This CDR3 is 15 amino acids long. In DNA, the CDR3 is TGTGCCAGCAGTTTGGGGGGGGCCGGTGGAAACACCATATATTTT. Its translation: CASSLGGAGGNTIYF.

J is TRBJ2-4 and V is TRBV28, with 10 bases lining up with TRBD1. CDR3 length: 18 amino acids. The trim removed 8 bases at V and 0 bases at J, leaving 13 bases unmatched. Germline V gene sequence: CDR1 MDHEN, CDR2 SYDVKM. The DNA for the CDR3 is TGTGCCAGCGACCCTGGGGACAGGGGTTTAGGAGCCAAAAACATTCAGTACTTC. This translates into CASDPGDRGLGAKNIQYF. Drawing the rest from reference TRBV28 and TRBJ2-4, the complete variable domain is DVKVTQSSRYLVKRTGEKVFLECVQDMDHENMFWYRQDPGLGLRLIYFSYDVKMKEKGDIPEGYSVSREKKERFSLILESASTNQTSMYLCASDPGDRGLGAKNIQYFGAGTRLSVL.

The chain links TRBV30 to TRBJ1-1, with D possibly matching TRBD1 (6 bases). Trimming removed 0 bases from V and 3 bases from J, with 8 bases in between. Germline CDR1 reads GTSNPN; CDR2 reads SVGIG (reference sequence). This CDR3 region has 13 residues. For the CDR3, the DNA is TGTGCCTGGAGTGTCGGACAGTACACTGAAGCTTTCTTT. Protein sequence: CAWSVGQYTEAFF.

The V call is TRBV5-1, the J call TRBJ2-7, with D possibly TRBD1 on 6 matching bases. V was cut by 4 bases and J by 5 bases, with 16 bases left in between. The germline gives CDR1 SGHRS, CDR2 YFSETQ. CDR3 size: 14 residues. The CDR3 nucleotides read TGCGCCAGCAGCAGGTGGACAGCTTTACACGAGCAGTACTTC. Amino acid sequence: CASSRWTALHEQYF.

CDR3 sequence (DNA): TGCGCCAGCAGTGAATCATTTCGAGGTCTGACGACTATTACGCAGTATTTT. The encoded protein is CASSESFRGLTTITQYF. The chain uses TRBV10-2 and TRBJ2-3; D possibly corresponds to TRBD2 (5 bases). Per the germline V gene, CDR1 is WSHSY and CDR2 is SAAADI. Trimming stripped 3 bases from V and 8 bases from J, with 24 bases between. The CDR3 spans 17 residues.

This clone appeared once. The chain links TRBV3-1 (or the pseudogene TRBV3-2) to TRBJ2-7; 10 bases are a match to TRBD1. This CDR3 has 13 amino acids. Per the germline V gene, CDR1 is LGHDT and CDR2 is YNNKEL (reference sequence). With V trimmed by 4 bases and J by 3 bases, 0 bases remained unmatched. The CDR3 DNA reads TGTGCCAGCAGCCGGACAGGGGGCTACGAGCAGTACTTC. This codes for CASSRTGGYEQYF.